One and the same sample provided the 26 T cell receptor beta chains below, sequenced in a study of cytomegalovirus exposure and HLA in healthy donors. A multiplex PCR was run with 60 Vbeta primers and 13 Jbeta primers. The assay was immunoSEQ multiplex PCR, and TCRdb's table has in-frame clones only and misses some. The sample has more than 110,000 clones; about three quarters are singletons. Sequences were obtained from PBMCs. The source is a woman aged 40 to 50 in good health and CMV-seronegative.

This chain links TRBV5-1 with TRBJ1-3; 8 bases line up with TRBD1. V was pared by 0 bases and J by 3 bases, with 5 bases of the junction left unmatched. The CDR3 has 16 amino acids. Germline values: CDR1 SGHRS, CDR2 YFSETQ. The CDR3 spells CASSLAPGGLGNTIYF. Written as DNA, the CDR3 is TGCGCCAGCAGCTTGGCCCCAGGGGGCCTTGGAAACACCATATATTTT.

The chain couples TRBV25-1 to TRBJ2-3; 9 bases map to TRBD1. Germline V gene lookup returns CDR1 MGHDK and CDR2 SYGVNS. The V segment lost 4 bases and the J segment 1 base; nucleotides outside the gene matches: 9. This CDR3 region has 17 residues. Written as DNA, the CDR3 is TGTGCCAGCAGTGCCCTAACAGGGGGCGCTGGCACAGATACGCAGTATTTT. Its translation: CASSALTGGAGTDTQYF.

This clone appeared a single time. The CDR3 sequence: CASRVTGSKPGEAFF. The CDR3 coding sequence is TGTGCCAGCAGGGTGACAGGAAGCAAACCCGGAGAGGCTTTCTTT. The chain has TRBV2 and TRBJ1-1; D perhaps matches TRBD1 (6 bases). Between the trimmed V and J ends, which lost 6 bases and 11 bases, there was a span of 25 bases. Germline CDR1 SNHLY, CDR2 FYNNEI. The CDR3 runs to 15 residues.

This chain links TRBV13 with TRBJ1-6; possibly TRBD1 for D (6 bases). Trimming cost V 3 bases and J 8 bases, with 14 bases left between them. The CDR3 spans 15 residues. The germline gives CDR1 PRHDT, CDR2 FYEKMQ (reference sequence). The DNA for the CDR3 is TGTGCCAGCAGCTTTGGGACAAACAGGGATTCACCCCTCCACTTT. Its protein is CASSFGTNRDSPLHF.

The chain combines TRBV7-2 with TRBJ2-2; 9 positions agree with TRBD2. Germline values: CDR1 SGHTA, CDR2 FQGNSA. This CDR3 contains 16 residues. With V trimmed by 0 bases and J by 4 bases, 3 bases remained unmatched. The CDR3 spells CASSLAGAGGTGELFF. The CDR3 region has the DNA TGTGCCAGCAGCTTAGCTGGAGCGGGGGGCACCGGGGAGCTGTTTTTT.

Of note for this clone: A junction boundary mismatches the germline segment, possibly from a read error. The chain has TRBV27 and TRBJ1-2, with D perhaps TRBD1 (6 bases). Germline V gene sequence: CDR1 MNHEY, CDR2 SMNVEV (reference sequence). The CDR3 consists of 16 residues. The chain's CDR3 is CASSLQQAGTLVRLWF. The CDR3 DNA follows: TGTGCCAGCAGTTTACAGCAAGCCGGGACACTCGTTCGTCTTTGGTTC.

This chain connects TRBV5-8 to TRBJ1-2; TRBD1 matches 8 bases. J gave up 4 bases and V 0 bases, and 8 bases lay outside the gene matches. Germline V gene sequence: CDR1 SGHTS, CDR2 YDEGEE. This CDR3 has 16 residues. Written as DNA, the CDR3 is TGTGCCAGCAGCTTGGCCCAGGGGGCGAGGGGCTATGGCTACACCTTC. It encodes CASSLAQGARGYGYTF.

A word on this clone: Other DNA sequences in the same sample also yield this CDR3. The V and J genes are TRBV19 and TRBJ1-5; 11 nucleotides agree with TRBD1. CDR1 and CDR2 (germline): LNHDA, SQIVND (reference sequence). The junction had 5 bases not matched to a gene; V was cut back by 6 bases and J by 4 bases. This CDR3 region has 15 residues. CDR3 sequence: CASRAGQGGNQPQHF. CDR3 DNA: TGTGCCAGTAGGGCGGGACAGGGGGGGAATCAGCCCCAGCATTTT.

V gene TRBV11-3 combines with J gene TRBJ2-3; tentatively, D is TRBD1 (6 bases). Trimming stripped 4 bases from V and 3 bases from J, with 8 bases between. This CDR3 comprises 13 residues. Germline-derived CDR1 and CDR2 are SGHNT and YENEEA. CDR3 bases: TGTGCCAGCAGCTCCAGGGGTACAGATACGCAGTATTTT. It specifies CASSSRGTDTQYF.

The chain links TRBV27 to TRBJ2-3; tentatively, D is TRBD1 (6 bases). Trimming stripped 0 bases from V and 1 base from J, with 14 bases between. Germline V lookup: CDR1 MNHEY, CDR2 SMNVEV (reference sequence). The CDR3 covers 17 residues. Here the CDR3 reads CASSLSSWYRGTDTQYF. CDR3 nucleotide sequence: TGTGCCAGCAGTTTATCGAGTTGGTACAGGGGCACAGATACGCAGTATTTT.

J is TRBJ1-2 and V is TRBV6-5; 9 bases agree with TRBD1. This CDR3 is built from 15 residues. CDR1 and CDR2 from the germline V gene are MNHEY and SVGAGI. The V and J ends lost 0 bases and 8 bases, in that order; junction bases with no gene match: 7. The DNA of the CDR3 is TGTGCCAGCAGTTACTCGCCCGGGACAGGGAACGGCTACACCTTC. It encodes CASSYSPGTGNGYTF.

The rearrangement links TRBV14 to TRBJ2-5; D perhaps matches TRBD2 (5 bases). Per germline, CDR1 SGHDN and CDR2 FVKESK. CDR3 length: 14 amino acids. Trimming pared 0 bases from V and 7 bases from J, leaving 12 bases between. CDR3 bases: TGTGCCAGCAGCCAAGATTTGGCAGGAGGGACCCAGTACTTC. It yields the protein CASSQDLAGGTQYF.

CDR3 loop: CASSQIFSDTQYF. In DNA, the CDR3 is TGCGCCAGCAGCCAAATTTTTAGTGATACGCAGTATTTT. This rearrangement joins TRBV4-1 to TRBJ2-3; D is unclear. CDR1 is MGHRA and CDR2 is YSYEKL in the germline V gene. CDR3 length: 13 residues. Deletions cut 2 bases from V and 6 bases from J, with 9 bases between.

This chain connects TRBV25-1 to TRBJ1-5; 8 bases map to TRBD1. CDR3 size: 13 residues. Germline V gene sequence: CDR1 MGHDK, CDR2 SYGVNS. Trimming cost V 4 bases and J 5 bases; bases outside gene matches: 1. CDR3 sequence reads: CASSGQGHQPQHF. The CDR3 DNA sequence: TGTGCCAGCAGTGGACAGGGGCATCAGCCCCAGCATTTT.

This clone came up a few times. The rearrangement joins TRBV4-1 to TRBJ2-1; maybe TRBD1 (6 bases). Trimming cost V 5 bases and J 5 bases, with 16 bases left between them. Germline lookup yields CDR1 MGHRA and CDR2 YSYEKL. The CDR3 consists of 15 residues. This CDR3 reads CASSGQGHVNNEQFF. The CDR3 DNA follows: TGCGCCAGCAGCGGGCAGGGACACGTGAACAATGAGCAGTTCTTC.

This chain uses TRBV5-4 with TRBJ1-2; 8 nucleotides line up with TRBD1. Germline V gives CDR1 SGHNT, CDR2 YYREEE (reference sequence). V gave up 6 bases and J gave up 4 bases; unmatched junction bases: 8. The CDR3 totals 14 residues. The CDR3 nucleotides are TGTGCCAGCACCCTGGACAGGGCGGTCTATGGCTACACCTTC. Amino acid sequence: CASTLDRAVYGYTF. Looking up the rest from reference TRBV5-4 and TRBJ1-2 gives the full variable domain: ETGVTQSPTHLIKTRGQQVTLRCSSQSGHNTVSWYQQALGQGPQFIFQYYREEENGRGNFPPRFSGLQFPNYSSELNVNALELDDSALYLCASTLDRAVYGYTFGSGTRLTVV.

V usage is TRBV7-8 and J usage is TRBJ2-1; possibly TRBD1 for D (5 bases). Germline loops: CDR1 SGHVS, CDR2 FQNEAQ. Deletions cut 3 bases from V and 7 bases from J, with 10 bases between. The CDR3 loop spans 13 amino acids. CDR3 residues: CASSLAGKNEQFF. Written as DNA, the CDR3 is TGTGCCAGCAGCTTGGCAGGGAAAAATGAGCAGTTCTTC.

V gene TRBV7-2 combines with J gene TRBJ2-3, with D possibly being TRBD1 (6 bases). The ends were cut back, 2 bases at V and 1 base at J, with 10 bases in the middle. CDR1 SGHTA and CDR2 FQGNSA come from the germline V gene. This CDR3 has 15 residues. The CDR3 nucleotides read TGTGCCAGCAGCTTAATGGGACAACGCACAGATACGCAGTATTTT. Protein product: CASSLMGQRTDTQYF.

Points on this clone: An end of the junction differs from the germline gene, which may be a read error. The rearrangement joins TRBV7-7 to TRBJ2-5; TRBD2 is a possible D gene (5 bases). Germline V gene sequence: CDR1 SSHAT, CDR2 FNYEAQ (reference sequence). The CDR3 has 16 residues. CDR3: CASSLGPLSGQETQYF. The CDR3 bases are TGTGCTAGCAGCTTAGGCCCCCTAAGCGGCCAAGAGACCCAGTACTTC. The full variable domain, its missing parts supplied by reference TRBV7-7 and TRBJ2-5, is GAGVSQSPRYKVTKRGQDVTLRCDPISSHATLYWYQQALGQGPEFLTYFNYEAQPDKSGLPSDRFSAERPEGSISTLTIQRTEQRDSAMYRCASSLGPLSGQETQYFGPGTRLLVL.

The chain couples TRBV2 to TRBJ2-5, with 8 bases aligning to TRBD2. This CDR3 region has 12 residues. Per germline, CDR1 SNHLY and CDR2 FYNNEI. V was pared by 6 bases and J by 5 bases, with 2 bases of the junction left unmatched. In DNA, the CDR3 is TGTGCCAGCAGCGGGGGGGCGGAGACCCAGTACTTC. Translated, it gives CASSGGAETQYF.

This clone was found once. This sequence joins TRBV11-3 and TRBJ1-1; D possibly corresponds to TRBD1 (6 bases). With 6 bases removed from V and 1 base from J, the gap between germline ends came to 9 bases. In germline, CDR1 is SGHNT, CDR2 YENEEA. CDR3 length: 13 residues. The CDR3 DNA is TGTGCCAGCAGTAAACAGGGGAACACTGAAGCTTTCTTT. Protein product: CASSKQGNTEAFF. Full variable domain (missing parts from reference TRBV11-3 and TRBJ1-1): EAGVVQSPRYKIIEKKQPVAFWCNPISGHNTLYWYLQNLGQGPELLIRYENEEAVDDSQLPKDRFSAERLKGVDSTLKIQPAELGDSAVYLCASSKQGNTEAFFGQGTRLTVV.

This chain uses TRBV9 with TRBJ1-1; D gene ambiguous. Trimming took off 4 bases at V and 3 bases at J, with 10 bases between the two ends. Germline V gene data show CDR1 as SGDLS and CDR2 as YYNGEE. This CDR3 contains 13 residues. Here the CDR3 reads CASSPRVYTEAFF. The CDR3 DNA sequence: TGTGCCAGCAGCCCGCGGGTCTACACTGAAGCTTTCTTT.

This sequence joins TRBV4-3 and TRBJ1-1; D may be TRBD1 (5 bases). The CDR3 spans 18 residues. The V gene lost 0 bases and the J gene lost 0 bases, with 17 bases spanning the gap. Germline assignment: CDR1 LGHNA and CDR2 YSLEER. DNA of the CDR3: TGCGCCAGCAGCCAAGAATTTTGGGGGGGGGAGATGAACACTGAAGCTTTCTTT. Protein sequence: CASSQEFWGGEMNTEAFF.

This chain joins TRBV4-3 and TRBJ1-6; D gene uncertain. Germline CDR1 is LGHNA and CDR2 is YSLEER. V was shortened by 0 bases and J by 6 bases, with 12 bases between the two germline ends. There are 16 residues in the CDR3. DNA of the CDR3: TGCGCCAGCAGCCAAGATTTGAGCAGGTCTAATTCACCCCTCCACTTT. Protein: CASSQDLSRSNSPLHF.

The chain joins TRBV27 to TRBJ1-1, with TRBD1 identical over 9 bases. The CDR3 totals 16 residues. In germline, CDR1 is MNHEY, CDR2 SMNVEV (reference sequence). V shed 6 bases and J 0 bases; nucleotides not matched to a gene: 8. CDR3 residues: CASSTNRGRMNTEAFF. The CDR3 DNA sequence: TGTGCCAGCAGCACAAACAGGGGGCGCATGAACACTGAAGCTTTCTTT.

This clone was counted only a few times. The chain combines TRBV18 with TRBJ2-7; tentatively, D is TRBD2 (5 bases). The CDR3 has 15 residues. Trimming removed 1 base from V and 5 bases from J, with 15 bases in between. Germline-derived CDR1 and CDR2 are KGHSH and LQKENI. The CDR3 coding sequence is TGTGCCAGCTCACCACGGACCGCCCGGGGAGACGAGCAGTACTTC. Translating gives CASSPRTARGDEQYF.